A selection of T cell receptor beta chains follows, all from one sample in a study of T-cell reconstitution after alpha-beta-depleted transplantation in children. TCRdb passed the PCR reads through MiXCR, listing each CDR3 protein once. The sample comprises roughly 420,000 distinct CDR3 sequences, about 17% of which are singletons, and just under 30% rests with the top ten. The sequencing here drew on PBMCs, mostly from graft donor cells, taken 360 days after TCRalphabeta/CD19-depleted stem cell transplant. The origin of the receptors is a boy less than two years old who had a stem cell transplant for Wiskott-Aldrich syndrome, so the T cells may come from the graft donor. CDR3s include the opening cysteine and the closing phenylalanine or tryptophan. D genes are given only for firm matches. The size entry is marked missing in some rows and otherwise reads once, few, many or a size class.

TRBJ2-2 | TRBD2 | TRBV7-2 | . | CASSTTSGNTGELFF | TGTGCCAGCAGCACCACTAGCGGTAACACCGGGGAGCTGTTTTTT
TRBJ2-5 | TRBD1 | TRBV5-1 | . | CASSLSPGGRQETQYF | TGCGCCAGCAGCTTGTCCCCAGGGGGCCGGCAAGAGACCCAGTACTTC
TRBJ2-7 | TRBD1 | TRBV10-3 | . | CAISPRDRVSYEQYF | TGTGCCATCAGTCCCCGGGACAGGGTCTCCTACGAGCAGTACTTC
TRBJ2-1 | TRBD1 | TRBV5-1 | few | CASSFGTTGGRSNEQFF | TGCGCCAGCAGCTTCGGCACCACAGGGGGCCGCAGCAATGAGCAGTTCTTC
TRBJ2-7 | . | TRBV7-9 | . | CASSSTGSTGQYEQYF | TGTGCCAGCAGCTCAACAGGGAGCACGGGTCAATACGAGCAGTACTTC
TRBJ2-1 | . | TRBV9 | few | CASSWDPIDYNEQFF | TGTGCCAGCAGTTGGGACCCCATAGATTACAATGAGCAGTTCTTC
TRBJ2-1 | . | TRBV6-5 | . | CASSLTVASYNEQFF | TGTGCCAGCAGTTTAACAGTTGCCTCCTACAATGAGCAGTTCTTC
TRBJ2-1 | TRBD2 | TRBV4-1 | few | CASSTGLVGLGEQFF | TGCGCCAGCAGCACTGGACTAGTTGGTTTGGGTGAGCAGTTCTTC
TRBJ2-1 | TRBD1 | TRBV15 | . | CATSSPGGYSYNEQFF | TGTGCCACCAGCAGCCCAGGGGGCTATTCCTACAATGAGCAGTTCTTC
TRBJ2-1 | TRBD2 | TRBV28 | . | CASSNFPGLAKNNEQFF | TGTGCCAGCAGCAACTTCCCCGGACTAGCCAAAAACAATGAGCAGTTCTTC
TRBJ2-2 | . | TRBV3-1 | . | CASSHLRAPNTGELFF | TGTGCCAGCAGCCACTTGCGGGCCCCGAACACCGGGGAGCTGTTTTTT
TRBJ2-7 | TRBD1 | TRBV7-9 | . | CASSPSGQTEQYF | TGTGCCAGCAGCCCCTCGGGACAGACCGAGCAGTACTTC
TRBJ1-1 | . | TRBV20-1 | . | CSARDPAVGLNTEAFF | TGCAGTGCTAGAGATCCCGCGGTGGGTTTGAACACTGAAGCTTTCTTT
TRBJ2-1 | TRBD2 | TRBV12-5 | . | CASGLLAFRYNEQFF | TGTGCTAGTGGCCTACTAGCGTTTCGTTACAATGAGCAGTTCTTC
TRBJ2-3 | . | TRBV7-2 | . | CASSLHPRSDTQYF | TGTGCCAGCAGCTTACACCCTAGGTCAGATACGCAGTATTTT
TRBJ1-1 | TRBD1 | TRBV7-9 | . | CASGPRTGNTEAFF | TGTGCCAGCGGACCTAGGACAGGGAACACTGAAGCTTTCTTT
TRBJ2-4 | . | TRBV29-1 | few | CSVEDTGRGNIQYF | TGCAGCGTTGAGGACACAGGGCGAGGGAACATTCAGTACTTC
TRBJ2-7 | . | TRBV7-9 | . | CASTFHSPVGGYEQYF | TGTGCCAGCACCTTTCATAGTCCCGTGGGGGGCTACGAGCAGTACTTC
TRBJ1-5 | TRBD1 | TRBV20-1 | . | CSAEQGGKNQPQHF | TGCAGTGCGGAGCAAGGGGGCAAAAATCAGCCCCAGCATTTT
TRBJ2-3 | TRBD2 | TRBV7-9 | . | CASSFPLSRREADTQYF | TGTGCCAGCAGCTTCCCCCTAAGTCGGCGGGAGGCAGATACGCAGTATTTT
TRBJ1-6 | . | TRBV10-3 | . | CAISEQAPSPLHF | TGTGCCATCAGTGAACAGGCTCCATCACCCCTCCACTTT
TRBJ2-4 | . | TRBV28 | . | CASSLWGVKVNIQYF | TGTGCCAGCAGTTTGTGGGGGGTGAAGGTAAACATTCAGTACTTC
TRBJ2-7 | . | TRBV5-1 | . | CASSQQGFSSYEQYF | TGCGCCAGCAGCCAGCAGGGATTTAGCTCCTACGAGCAGTACTTC
TRBJ2-5 | . | TRBV12-3/TRBV12-4 | . | CASKVRGEETQYF | TGTGCCAGCAAGGTTCGGGGCGAAGAGACCCAGTACTTC
TRBJ1-1 | . | TRBV12-3/TRBV12-4 | few | CASSSLTEAFF | TGTGCCAGCAGCTCGTTGACTGAAGCTTTCTTT
TRBJ2-5 | . | TRBV20-1 | few | CSARTSRETQYF | TGCAGTGCTAGAACGTCAAGAGAGACCCAGTACTTC
TRBJ2-5 | . | TRBV7-8 | . | CASSATWGSEETQYF | TGTGCCAGCAGCGCCACCTGGGGCTCAGAAGAGACCCAGTACTTC
TRBJ2-3 | TRBD1 | TRBV9 | . | CASSGRGQGKDTQYF | TGTGCCAGCAGCGGACGAGGACAGGGCAAAGATACGCAGTATTTT